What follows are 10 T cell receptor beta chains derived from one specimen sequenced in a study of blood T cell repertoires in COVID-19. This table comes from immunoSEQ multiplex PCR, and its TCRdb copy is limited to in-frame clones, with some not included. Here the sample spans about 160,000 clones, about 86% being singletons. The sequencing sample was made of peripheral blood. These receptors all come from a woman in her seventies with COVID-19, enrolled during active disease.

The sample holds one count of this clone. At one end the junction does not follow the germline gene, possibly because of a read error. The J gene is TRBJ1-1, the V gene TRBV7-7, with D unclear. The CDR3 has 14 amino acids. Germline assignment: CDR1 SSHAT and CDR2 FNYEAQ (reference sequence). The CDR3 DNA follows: TGTGCTAGCAGCCCGACCTCGGGGTCCACTGAAGCTTTCTTT. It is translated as CASSPTSGSTEAFF.

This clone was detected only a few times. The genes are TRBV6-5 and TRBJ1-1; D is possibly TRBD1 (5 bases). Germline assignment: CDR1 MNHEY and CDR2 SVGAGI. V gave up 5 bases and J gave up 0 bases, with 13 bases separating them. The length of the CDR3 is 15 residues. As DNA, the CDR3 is TGTGCCAGCAGTCCCCAGGGACTGCTGAACACTGAAGCTTTCTTT. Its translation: CASSPQGLLNTEAFF.

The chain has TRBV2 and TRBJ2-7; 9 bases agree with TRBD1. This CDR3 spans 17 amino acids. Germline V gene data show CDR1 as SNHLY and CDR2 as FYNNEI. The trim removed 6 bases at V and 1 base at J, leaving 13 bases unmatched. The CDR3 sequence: CASSAGRSGQGSYEQYF. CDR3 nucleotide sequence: TGTGCCAGCAGCGCAGGAAGATCGGGACAGGGATCCTACGAGCAGTACTTC.

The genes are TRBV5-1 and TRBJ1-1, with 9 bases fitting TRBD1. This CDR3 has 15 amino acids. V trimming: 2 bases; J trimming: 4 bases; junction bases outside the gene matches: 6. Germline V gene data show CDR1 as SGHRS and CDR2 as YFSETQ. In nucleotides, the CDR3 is TGCGCCAGCAGCTTATCCGGGACAGGGAGCACTGAAGCTTTCTTT. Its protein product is CASSLSGTGSTEAFF.

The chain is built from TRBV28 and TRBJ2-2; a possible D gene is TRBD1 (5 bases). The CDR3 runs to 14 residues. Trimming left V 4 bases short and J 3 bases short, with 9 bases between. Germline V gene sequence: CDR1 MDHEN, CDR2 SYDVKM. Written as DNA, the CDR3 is TGTGCCAGCAGTTCAGCAGGGCACACCGGGGAGCTGTTTTTT. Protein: CASSSAGHTGELFF.

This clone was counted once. In nucleotides, the CDR3 is TGTGCCAGCAGCCCCCAGGGGTCCACAGATACGCAGTATTTT. Translated, it gives CASSPQGSTDTQYF. This chain links TRBV7-9 with TRBJ2-3, with D perhaps TRBD1 (6 bases). The CDR3 runs 14 residues. Per the germline V gene, CDR1 is SEHNR and CDR2 is FQNEAQ (reference sequence). V was cut by 5 bases and J by 2 bases, with 11 bases left in between.

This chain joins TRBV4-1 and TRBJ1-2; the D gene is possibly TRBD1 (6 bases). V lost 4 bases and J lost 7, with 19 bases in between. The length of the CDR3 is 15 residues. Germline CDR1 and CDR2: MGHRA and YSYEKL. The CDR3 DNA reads TGCGCCAGCAGCCCCCCGGACGGGGGGCATTCTGGCTACACCTTC. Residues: CASSPPDGGHSGYTF.

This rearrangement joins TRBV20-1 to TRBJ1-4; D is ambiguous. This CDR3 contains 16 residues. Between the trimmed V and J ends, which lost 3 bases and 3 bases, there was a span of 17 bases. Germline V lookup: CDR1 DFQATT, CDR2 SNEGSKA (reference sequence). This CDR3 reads CSASRSRVLANEKLFF. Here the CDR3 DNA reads TGCAGTGCTAGTAGATCTCGCGTTTTGGCTAATGAAAAACTGTTTTTT.

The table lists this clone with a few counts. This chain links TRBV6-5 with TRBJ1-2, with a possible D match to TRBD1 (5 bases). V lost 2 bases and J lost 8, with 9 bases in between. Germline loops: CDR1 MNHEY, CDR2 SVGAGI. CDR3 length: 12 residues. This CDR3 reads CASSYRGYGYTF. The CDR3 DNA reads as TGTGCCAGCAGTTACCGGGGGTACGGCTACACCTTC.

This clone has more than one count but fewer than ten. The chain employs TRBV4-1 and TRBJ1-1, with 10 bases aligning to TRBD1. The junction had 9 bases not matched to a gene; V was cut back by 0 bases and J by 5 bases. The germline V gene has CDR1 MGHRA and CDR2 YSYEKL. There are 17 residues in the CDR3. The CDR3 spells CASSQETGGRLGTEAFF. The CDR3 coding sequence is TGCGCCAGCAGCCAAGAGACAGGGGGCCGGTTGGGTACTGAAGCTTTCTTT.